The 2 T cell receptor beta chains presented below share a single source sample, sequenced in a study of shared clonotypes between healthy human individuals. The naive CD8 population came from CD45RO-negative cells selected for CCR7, without terminally differentiated effector memory CD45RA+ cells. Assay: immunoSEQ multiplex PCR; the TCRdb copy retains only in-frame clones and omits some. This table holds some 2.1 million clones, just under 95% found once. Sequenced material: naive CD8+ T cells sorted from blood. The source is a man aged 18 to 35 in good health.

Remarks on this clone: The sample has other DNA sequences that encode this CDR3 too. The rearrangement uses TRBV4-2 and TRBJ2-7, with no clear D. The CDR3 consists of 13 residues. Per germline, CDR1 LGHNA and CDR2 YNFKEQ. V lost 0 bases and J 1 base, leaving 4 bases between the germline ends. This CDR3 reads CASSQDGSYEQYF. Here the CDR3 DNA reads TGTGCCAGCAGCCAAGACGGGTCCTACGAGCAGTACTTC.

V is TRBV5-8 and J is TRBJ2-5; no firm D call. The germline V gene has CDR1 SGHTS and CDR2 YDEGEE. The CDR3 is made up of 15 amino acids. Trimming took 5 bases from V and 5 from J, leaving 19 bases between them. The CDR3 protein is CASSHPRDDGETQYF. CDR3 nucleotide sequence: TGTGCCAGCAGTCATCCTAGAGACGACGGGGAGACCCAGTACTTC.